The 10 T cell receptor beta chains presented below share a single source sample, sequenced in a study of T cell responses to AZD1222 COVID-19 vaccine. Sequenced by immunoSEQ multiplex PCR; TCRdb stores in-frame clones only, minus some. The sample carries tens of thousands of clones, over 80% recorded once. The sample was peripheral blood, taken on day 0 of AZD1222 vaccination. The receptors originated from an adult in good health.

This clone turned up a few times. This chain uses TRBV2 with TRBJ1-1; TRBD1 matches 7 bases. Germline CDR1 and CDR2: SNHLY and FYNNEI. This CDR3 contains 16 residues. V dropped 8 bases and J dropped 0; count of bases not matched to a gene: 12. The chain's CDR3 is CASLEGALLLNTEAFF. CDR3 coding DNA: TGTGCCAGCCTTGAGGGGGCCCTCCTTTTGAACACTGAAGCTTTCTTT.

A remark on this clone: The sample carries other DNA sequences with the same CDR3. The chain couples TRBV20-1 to TRBJ1-2; TRBD1 agrees at 7 bases. J lost 7 bases, V lost 2 bases, and 1 base had no gene match. Germline V CDR1 and CDR2: DFQATT, SNEGSKA (reference sequence). The CDR3 is 11 amino acids. The CDR3 DNA is TGCAGTGCTAGAAGACAGGGTGGCTACACCTTC. This sequence encodes CSARRQGGYTF.

V and J are TRBV19 and TRBJ1-2; the D is unclear. V lost 7 bases, J lost 6 bases, and 15 bases lay in between. This CDR3 spans 13 amino acids. Germline CDR1 reads LNHDA; CDR2 reads SQIVND (reference sequence). CDR3 DNA: TGTGCCAGTACCCACAATGGCCTAGATGGCTACACCTTC. Protein sequence: CASTHNGLDGYTF.

CDR3 sequence: CATSRRQGYDEQFF. The DNA for the CDR3 is TGTGCCACCAGCAGGAGACAGGGGTACGATGAGCAGTTCTTC. The chain links TRBV15 to TRBJ2-1, with 8 bases that match TRBD1. V lost 3 bases and J lost 8; bases outside the gene matches: 6. CDR1 and CDR2 from the germline V gene are LNHNV and YYDKDF (reference sequence). The CDR3 extends over 14 amino acids.

The CDR3 is CASSLRTGGTGTEAFF. CDR3 DNA: TGTGCCAGCAGTTTAAGGACAGGGGGGACGGGCACTGAAGCTTTCTTT. V gene TRBV28 combines with J gene TRBJ1-1, with TRBD1 identical over 10 bases. This CDR3 is built from 16 residues. Germline V gene data show CDR1 as MDHEN and CDR2 as SYDVKM. The ends lost 2 bases at V and 4 bases at J; junction bases unmatched: 7.

The chain links TRBV27 to TRBJ1-5; TRBD1 is a possible D gene (5 bases). V lost 6 bases and J 4 bases, leaving 13 bases between the germline ends. This CDR3 is built from 14 residues. The germline gives CDR1 MNHEY, CDR2 SMNVEV (reference sequence). The CDR3 protein is CASRVGVGNQPQHF. The DNA of the CDR3 is TGTGCCAGCAGGGTAGGGGTTGGGAATCAGCCCCAGCATTTT.

This clone came up once. This chain joins TRBV6-5 and TRBJ2-2; maybe TRBD1 (5 bases). The CDR3 loop spans 14 amino acids. The V gene's germline CDR1 is MNHEY and CDR2 SVGAGI. Trimming removed 5 bases at V and 2 bases at J, with 9 bases between. CDR3 sequence reads: CASSRRVNTGELFF. CDR3 DNA: TGTGCCAGCAGTCGCAGGGTAAACACCGGGGAGCTGTTTTTT.

V and J are TRBV4-3 and TRBJ2-7; 10 bases fit TRBD1. Germline CDR1 reads LGHNA; CDR2 reads YSLEER. V shed 1 base, J shed 5 bases, and the junction held 5 bases outside the gene matches. CDR3 size: 15 residues. The CDR3 bases are TGCGCCAGCAGCCAAGTCGGGACAGGGGCCGACGAGCAGTACTTC. Translated: CASSQVGTGADEQYF.

The chain combines TRBV28 with TRBJ1-5; D possibly corresponds to TRBD1 (6 bases). The CDR3 has 14 amino acids. The germline gives CDR1 MDHEN, CDR2 SYDVKM. The V and J ends lost 6 bases and 4 bases respectively, with 13 bases between them. The CDR3 reads CASSQGSGNQPQHF. The CDR3 DNA sequence: TGTGCCAGCAGCCAGGGGAGTGGAAATCAGCCCCAGCATTTT.

This chain connects TRBV28 to TRBJ1-2; no firm D call. Trimming shortened V by 2 bases and J by 0 bases, and 4 bases separated the two germline ends. Germline CDR1 is MDHEN and CDR2 is SYDVKM. The CDR3 is made up of 13 amino acids. CDR3 residues: CASSLRSNYGYTF. CDR3 DNA sequence: TGTGCCAGCAGTTTAAGATCTAACTATGGCTACACCTTC.